This passage covers 31 T cell receptor beta chains from one sample sequenced in a study of cytomegalovirus exposure and HLA in healthy donors. The PCR had 60 Vbeta and 13 Jbeta primers. Here immunoSEQ multiplex PCR was the method, and the copy in TCRdb shows in-frame clones only, minus some. The table lists 130,000 to 150,000 clones, about 79% of them singletons. Sequencing was performed on PBMCs. The origin of the receptors is a male donor in good health and CMV-seronegative.

The count of this clone is one. The chain couples TRBV10-3 to TRBJ2-5; 10 bases are a match to TRBD2. Germline V gene lookup returns CDR1 ENHRY and CDR2 SYGVKD. The CDR3 runs 17 residues. V lost 0 bases to trimming and J lost 3 bases; unmatched junction nucleotides: 7. CDR3 DNA sequence: TGTGCCATCAGTGAGTCAGCTCTAGCGGGGGCGGAAGAGACCCAGTACTTC. Its protein is CAISESALAGAEETQYF.

The V call is TRBV19, the J call TRBJ2-5, with D possibly TRBD1 on 6 matching bases. The CDR3 is 15 residues long. Trimming stripped 1 base from V and 4 bases from J, with 13 bases between. Germline values: CDR1 LNHDA, CDR2 SQIVND (reference sequence). The CDR3 DNA is TGTGCCAGTAGTATAGGGACAGTTTCAGGAGAGACCCAGTACTTC. This translates into CASSIGTVSGETQYF.

This clone was picked up one time. V gene TRBV7-2 combines with J gene TRBJ2-3; D remains unclear. Per germline, CDR1 SGHTA and CDR2 FQGNSA. V was pared by 1 base and J by 3 bases, with 14 bases between. The CDR3 spans 16 residues. CDR3 residues: CASSLGAQSKTDTQYF. In nucleotides, the CDR3 is TGTGCCAGCAGCTTAGGGGCGCAGAGTAAGACAGATACGCAGTATTTT. Full variable domain (rest looked up from reference TRBV7-2 and TRBJ2-3): GAGVSQSPSNKVTEKGKDVELRCDPISGHTALYWYRQSLGQGLEFLIYFQGNSAPDKSGLPSDRFSAERTGGSVSTLTIQRTQQEDSAVYLCASSLGAQSKTDTQYFGPGTRLTVL.

The chain combines TRBV7-8 with TRBJ2-7; 8 positions match TRBD2. V was clipped by 5 bases and J by 5 bases; unmatched bases: 8. CDR3 length: 14 amino acids. Per germline, CDR1 SGHVS and CDR2 FQNEAQ. The DNA for the CDR3 is TGTGCCAGCAGCCCGCAAGCGGGAGCAAACGAGCAGTACTTC. It yields the protein CASSPQAGANEQYF.

This clone was counted once. The genes are TRBV7-9 and TRBJ2-5; no clear D. The ends were cut back, 1 base at V and 3 bases at J, with 12 bases in the middle. Germline V CDR1 and CDR2: SEHNR, FQNEAQ (reference sequence). This CDR3 has 15 amino acids. CDR3 protein: CASSLVWAPEETQYF. CDR3 DNA: TGTGCCAGCAGCTTAGTTTGGGCGCCAGAAGAGACCCAGTACTTC.

The gene calls are TRBV9 and TRBJ2-1, with 8 bases fitting TRBD2. CDR3 length equals 15 residues. Germline CDR1 and CDR2: SGDLS and YYNGEE. J gave up 3 bases and V 4 bases, and 6 bases lay outside the gene matches. CDR3 nucleotide sequence: TGTGCCAGCAGCCCCCGGGAGGGCCTCTACAATGAGCAGTTCTTC. Residues: CASSPREGLYNEQFF.

This clone was recorded only once. The V call is TRBV2, the J call TRBJ2-6; 10 positions agree with TRBD2. The V gene's germline CDR1 is SNHLY and CDR2 FYNNEI. V lost 10 bases and J lost 0; bases outside the gene matches: 6. This CDR3 is built from 16 residues. The CDR3 region has the DNA TGTGCCAATGGGGCTAGCGGGAGCTCTGGGGCCAACGTCCTGACTTTC. This translates into CANGASGSSGANVLTF.

The V gene is TRBV27, the J gene TRBJ1-3, with a possible D match to TRBD1 (5 bases). The CDR3 length is 16 residues. Germline CDR1 reads MNHEY; CDR2 reads SMNVEV (reference sequence). With 5 bases removed from V and 3 bases from J, the gap between germline ends came to 17 bases. CDR3 sequence (DNA): TGTGCCAGCAGTCGGGCGGGCGGGGCGCGTGGAAACACCATATATTTT. It is translated as CASSRAGGARGNTIYF.

V is TRBV7-9 and J is TRBJ1-5; TRBD1 matches at 8 bases. The CDR3 is 16 residues long. V trimming: 5 bases; J trimming: 1 base; junction bases outside the gene matches: 7. Looked up from germline, CDR1 is SEHNR and CDR2 is FQNEAQ (reference sequence). The CDR3: CASSRDRGPSNQPQHF. CDR3 DNA: TGTGCCAGCAGCCGAGACAGGGGCCCAAGCAATCAGCCCCAGCATTTT.

This chain links TRBV29-1 with TRBJ1-1, with 7 bases fitting TRBD1. This CDR3 region has 14 residues. Germline V gene lookup returns CDR1 SQVTM and CDR2 ANQGSEA. V was clipped by 8 bases and J by 3 bases; unmatched bases: 12. In DNA, the CDR3 is TGCAGCACTAGGGGACAGCACCCTGACACTGAAGCTTTCTTT. Its protein product is CSTRGQHPDTEAFF. The entire variable domain, with the rest obtained from reference TRBV29-1 and TRBJ1-1, is as follows: SAVISQKPSRDICQRGTSLTIQCQVDSQVTMMFWYRQQPGQSLTLIATANQGSEATYESGFVIDKFPISRPNLTFSTLTVSNMSPEDSSIYLCSTRGQHPDTEAFFGQGTRLTVV.

This clone was counted only a few times. The rearrangement uses TRBV6-5 and TRBJ1-2; D possibly corresponds to TRBD1 (6 bases). The CDR3 runs to 14 residues. Germline CDR1 and CDR2: MNHEY and SVGAGI. Trimming shortened V by 0 bases and J by 4 bases, and 9 bases separated the two germline ends. The CDR3 loop is CASSYSMTGYGYTF. The CDR3 DNA reads as TGTGCCAGCAGTTACTCGATGACAGGCTATGGCTACACCTTC.

The chain links TRBV27 to TRBJ2-1, with TRBD2 matching over 14 bases. Trimming cost V 4 bases and J 0 bases; bases outside gene matches: 8. The CDR3 covers 19 residues. Germline CDR1 and CDR2: MNHEY and SMNVEV (reference sequence). CDR3 loop: CASSSEGLAGAGSYNEQFF. The CDR3 coding sequence is TGTGCCAGCAGTTCCGAGGGACTAGCGGGAGCCGGCTCCTACAATGAGCAGTTCTTC.

Here the CDR3 reads CASSSGNIEKLFF. CDR3 nucleotide sequence: TGTGCCAGCAGCTCGGGGAACATTGAAAAACTGTTTTTT. The chain carries TRBV5-4 and TRBJ1-4; D unclear. Germline V gene data show CDR1 as SGHNT and CDR2 as YYREEE (reference sequence). The CDR3 is 13 amino acids. V was shortened by 3 bases and J by 7 bases, with 10 bases between the two germline ends.

The chain couples TRBV11-2 to TRBJ1-1; 9 nucleotides match TRBD1. Trimming took 2 bases from V and 0 from J; bases not matched to a gene: 1. The CDR3 sequence is 15 residues long. Germline loops: CDR1 SGHAT, CDR2 FQNNGV. The CDR3 protein is CASSLNRGLNTEAFF. For the CDR3, the DNA is TGTGCCAGCAGCTTAAACAGGGGGCTGAACACTGAAGCTTTCTTT.

The CDR3 loop is CAWSRKGTGGNTEAFF. The CDR3 nucleotides are TGTGCCTGGAGTCGAAAAGGGACAGGAGGGAACACTGAAGCTTTCTTT. The genes are TRBV30 and TRBJ1-1, with 8 bases fitting TRBD1. Germline CDR1 reads GTSNPN; CDR2 reads SVGIG (reference sequence). The V segment lost 2 bases and the J segment 1 base; nucleotides outside the gene matches: 9. The CDR3 runs to 16 residues.

Only one count was recorded for this clone. The J gene is TRBJ2-5, the V gene TRBV6-5, with D possibly being TRBD2 (5 bases). Germline assignment: CDR1 MNHEY and CDR2 SVGAGI. CDR3 length: 13 amino acids. Trimming left V 8 bases short and J 3 bases short, with 13 bases between. The CDR3 region has the DNA TGTGCCAGCTGTGTAGGAGCGGAAGAGACCCAGTACTTC. It codes for CASCVGAEETQYF.

V and J are TRBV5-4 and TRBJ2-5, with a weak D call TRBD2 (7 bases). CDR1 and CDR2 from the germline V gene are SGHNT and YYREEE (reference sequence). The V end lost 0 bases, the J end lost 1 base, and 13 bases lay between the germline ends. This CDR3 comprises 16 residues. CDR3 residues: CASSLALRGGQETQYF. CDR3 DNA sequence: TGTGCCAGCAGCTTGGCCCTAAGGGGGGGCCAAGAGACCCAGTACTTC.

This clone was observed a few times. V usage is TRBV6-1 and J usage is TRBJ2-1; 13 nucleotides line up with TRBD2. In germline, CDR1 is MNHNS, CDR2 SASEGT. Trimming took 3 bases from V and 8 from J; bases not matched to a gene: 7. This CDR3 region has 16 residues. CDR3 residues: CASSDLLAGGLDEQFF. CDR3 nucleotide sequence: TGTGCCAGCAGTGACCTACTAGCGGGGGGGTTAGATGAGCAGTTCTTC.

The chain is built from TRBV7-9 and TRBJ2-1; 12 bases agree with TRBD2. The V and J ends lost 1 base and 3 bases, in that order; junction bases with no gene match: 10. Germline values: CDR1 SEHNR, CDR2 FQNEAQ (reference sequence). The CDR3 spans 19 residues. The CDR3 nucleotides are TGTGCCAGCAGCTTAGGGCCCCTATCTAGCGGGAGGGACTACAATGAGCAGTTCTTC. Translating it yields CASSLGPLSSGRDYNEQFF. Variable domain in full (rest from reference TRBV7-9 and TRBJ2-1): DTGVSQNPRHKITKRGQNVTFRCDPISEHNRLYWYRQTLGQGPEFLTYFQNEAQLEKSRLLSDRFSAERPKGSFSTLEIQRTEQGDSAMYLCASSLGPLSSGRDYNEQFFGPGTRLTVL.

The genes are TRBV7-2 and TRBJ1-5; 8 bases match TRBD1. CDR3 size: 16 residues. Germline V lookup: CDR1 SGHTA, CDR2 FQGNSA. V trimming: 5 bases; J trimming: 4 bases; junction bases outside the gene matches: 10. The CDR3 spells CASSRGDRGSNQPQHF. DNA of the CDR3: TGTGCCAGCAGCCGGGGTGACAGGGGATCAAATCAGCCCCAGCATTTT.

The rearrangement links TRBV5-1 to TRBJ2-3; D unresolved. V was cut by 3 bases and J by 5 bases, with 4 bases left in between. The length of the CDR3 is 11 residues. The germline V gene encodes CDR1 SGHRS and CDR2 YFSETQ. This CDR3 is CASSSGDTQYF. CDR3 nucleotide sequence: TGCGCCAGCAGCTCGGGAGATACGCAGTATTTT. Using reference TRBV5-1 and TRBJ2-3 for the parts outside the CDR3, the full variable domain is KAGVTQTPRYLIKTRGQQVTLSCSPISGHRSVSWYQQTPGQGLQFLFEYFSETQRNKGNFPGRFSGRQFSNSRSEMNVSTLELGDSALYLCASSSGDTQYFGPGTRLTVL.

The V gene is TRBV30, the J gene TRBJ2-7; 7 positions match TRBD1. Germline assignment: CDR1 GTSNPN and CDR2 SVGIG (reference sequence). V dropped 4 bases and J dropped 1; count of bases not matched to a gene: 10. This CDR3 region has 15 residues. The CDR3 DNA is TGTGCCTGGACCCACAGGGGAAGTAAGTCCTACGAGCAGTACTTC. This translates into CAWTHRGSKSYEQYF.

This sequence joins TRBV4-1 and TRBJ1-4; 7 nucleotides match TRBD1. The CDR3 spans 17 residues. Trimming cost V 1 base and J 7 bases; bases outside gene matches: 12. CDR1 and CDR2 from the germline V gene are MGHRA and YSYEKL. DNA for the CDR3: TGCGCCAGCAGCCAAGCTTTTATGGAGGCAGGGGGTGAAAAACTGTTTTTT. The encoded protein is CASSQAFMEAGGEKLFF.

The chain has TRBV7-3 and TRBJ2-1; the D is unclear. Per the germline V gene, CDR1 is SGHTA and CDR2 is FQGTGA. Trimming left V 3 bases short and J 2 bases short, with 11 bases between. This CDR3 contains 15 residues. The CDR3 is CASSFGVGPYNEQFF. CDR3 bases: TGTGCCAGCAGCTTCGGAGTAGGCCCCTACAATGAGCAGTTCTTC. Variable domain in full (rest from reference TRBV7-3 and TRBJ2-1): GAGVSQTPSNKVTEKGKYVELRCDPISGHTALYWYRQSLGQGPEFLIYFQGTGAADDSGLPNDRFFAVRPEGSVSTLKIQRTERGDSAVYLCASSFGVGPYNEQFFGPGTRLTVL.

Comment on this clone: The same CDR3 can be traced to other DNA sequences in this sample. This chain uses TRBV30 with TRBJ1-6, with a possible D match to TRBD1 (6 bases). Per the germline V gene, CDR1 is GTSNPN and CDR2 is SVGIG (reference sequence). The CDR3 contains 14 residues. V was clipped by 2 bases and J by 4 bases, with 9 bases between them. The CDR3 DNA sequence: TGTGCCTGGAGTCCCGGACAGTATAATTCACCCCTCCACTTT. It yields the protein CAWSPGQYNSPLHF.

This chain connects TRBV21-1 to TRBJ1-5. TRBV21-1 is an annotated pseudogene. The CDR3 has 20 amino acids. The CDR3 DNA reads TGTGCCAGCAGCCCACCCTCCGGAGGCGTGATACCAAATAGCAATCAGCCCCAGCATTTT. Its translation is CASSPPSGGVIPNSNQPQHF.

The gene calls are TRBV7-3 and TRBJ2-7; D is perhaps TRBD2 (6 bases). This CDR3 region has 15 residues. Trimming took off 0 bases at V and 0 bases at J, with 9 bases between the two ends. Germline CDR1 is SGHTA and CDR2 is FQGTGA. CDR3 protein: CASSLTGGSSYEQYF. The DNA for the CDR3 is TGTGCCAGCAGCTTAACGGGGGGAAGCTCCTACGAGCAGTACTTC.

The chain joins TRBV5-1 to TRBJ2-5; TRBD1 matches 7 bases. The CDR3 is made up of 13 amino acids. Germline CDR1 SGHRS, CDR2 YFSETQ. V gave up 4 bases and J gave up 1 base; unmatched junction bases: 1. The CDR3 sequence: CASSRDSQETQYF. DNA of the CDR3: TGCGCCAGCAGCCGGGACAGCCAAGAGACCCAGTACTTC.

The chain employs TRBV7-2 and TRBJ1-3; TRBD1 might be the D (5 bases). Deletions cut 7 bases from V and 2 bases from J, with 15 bases between. The CDR3 length is 15 residues. Germline CDR1 is SGHTA and CDR2 is FQGNSA. The CDR3 here is CASNDQGGPGNTIYF. For the CDR3, the DNA is TGTGCCAGCAACGACCAGGGTGGCCCTGGAAACACCATATATTTT.

The chain uses TRBV12-5 and TRBJ1-1, with D maybe TRBD1 (5 bases). CDR1 and CDR2 from the germline V gene are LGHNT and FRNRAP. Trimming removed 6 bases at V and 1 base at J, with 9 bases between. CDR3 length: 13 residues. The CDR3 bases are TGTGCTAGTGGCCCTGACAGGAACACTGAAGCTTTCTTT. This translates into CASGPDRNTEAFF.

The J gene is TRBJ2-5, the V gene TRBV6-5; a weak D match, TRBD2 (5 bases). V was pared by 4 bases and J by 4 bases, with 19 bases between. The germline CDR1 and CDR2 sequences are MNHEY and SVGAGI. The CDR3 consists of 16 residues. CDR3 protein: CASSSPSGGLRETQYF. The CDR3 DNA is TGTGCCAGCAGTTCCCCGAGCGGCGGGCTTAGAGAGACCCAGTACTTC.